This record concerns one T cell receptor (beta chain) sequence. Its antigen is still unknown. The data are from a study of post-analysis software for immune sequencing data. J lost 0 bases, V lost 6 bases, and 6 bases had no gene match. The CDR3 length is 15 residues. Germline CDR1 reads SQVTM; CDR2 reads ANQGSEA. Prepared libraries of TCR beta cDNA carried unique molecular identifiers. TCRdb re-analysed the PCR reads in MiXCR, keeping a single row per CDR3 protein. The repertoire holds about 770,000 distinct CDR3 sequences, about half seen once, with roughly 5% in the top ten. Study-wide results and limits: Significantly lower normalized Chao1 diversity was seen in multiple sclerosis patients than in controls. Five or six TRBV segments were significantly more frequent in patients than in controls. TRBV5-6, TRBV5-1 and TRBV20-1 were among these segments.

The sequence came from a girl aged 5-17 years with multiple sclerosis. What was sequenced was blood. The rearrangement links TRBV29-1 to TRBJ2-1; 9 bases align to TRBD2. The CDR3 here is CSVPLSGGSYNEQFF. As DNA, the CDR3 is TGCAGCGTACCACTTAGCGGGGGCTCCTACAATGAGCAGTTCTTC.